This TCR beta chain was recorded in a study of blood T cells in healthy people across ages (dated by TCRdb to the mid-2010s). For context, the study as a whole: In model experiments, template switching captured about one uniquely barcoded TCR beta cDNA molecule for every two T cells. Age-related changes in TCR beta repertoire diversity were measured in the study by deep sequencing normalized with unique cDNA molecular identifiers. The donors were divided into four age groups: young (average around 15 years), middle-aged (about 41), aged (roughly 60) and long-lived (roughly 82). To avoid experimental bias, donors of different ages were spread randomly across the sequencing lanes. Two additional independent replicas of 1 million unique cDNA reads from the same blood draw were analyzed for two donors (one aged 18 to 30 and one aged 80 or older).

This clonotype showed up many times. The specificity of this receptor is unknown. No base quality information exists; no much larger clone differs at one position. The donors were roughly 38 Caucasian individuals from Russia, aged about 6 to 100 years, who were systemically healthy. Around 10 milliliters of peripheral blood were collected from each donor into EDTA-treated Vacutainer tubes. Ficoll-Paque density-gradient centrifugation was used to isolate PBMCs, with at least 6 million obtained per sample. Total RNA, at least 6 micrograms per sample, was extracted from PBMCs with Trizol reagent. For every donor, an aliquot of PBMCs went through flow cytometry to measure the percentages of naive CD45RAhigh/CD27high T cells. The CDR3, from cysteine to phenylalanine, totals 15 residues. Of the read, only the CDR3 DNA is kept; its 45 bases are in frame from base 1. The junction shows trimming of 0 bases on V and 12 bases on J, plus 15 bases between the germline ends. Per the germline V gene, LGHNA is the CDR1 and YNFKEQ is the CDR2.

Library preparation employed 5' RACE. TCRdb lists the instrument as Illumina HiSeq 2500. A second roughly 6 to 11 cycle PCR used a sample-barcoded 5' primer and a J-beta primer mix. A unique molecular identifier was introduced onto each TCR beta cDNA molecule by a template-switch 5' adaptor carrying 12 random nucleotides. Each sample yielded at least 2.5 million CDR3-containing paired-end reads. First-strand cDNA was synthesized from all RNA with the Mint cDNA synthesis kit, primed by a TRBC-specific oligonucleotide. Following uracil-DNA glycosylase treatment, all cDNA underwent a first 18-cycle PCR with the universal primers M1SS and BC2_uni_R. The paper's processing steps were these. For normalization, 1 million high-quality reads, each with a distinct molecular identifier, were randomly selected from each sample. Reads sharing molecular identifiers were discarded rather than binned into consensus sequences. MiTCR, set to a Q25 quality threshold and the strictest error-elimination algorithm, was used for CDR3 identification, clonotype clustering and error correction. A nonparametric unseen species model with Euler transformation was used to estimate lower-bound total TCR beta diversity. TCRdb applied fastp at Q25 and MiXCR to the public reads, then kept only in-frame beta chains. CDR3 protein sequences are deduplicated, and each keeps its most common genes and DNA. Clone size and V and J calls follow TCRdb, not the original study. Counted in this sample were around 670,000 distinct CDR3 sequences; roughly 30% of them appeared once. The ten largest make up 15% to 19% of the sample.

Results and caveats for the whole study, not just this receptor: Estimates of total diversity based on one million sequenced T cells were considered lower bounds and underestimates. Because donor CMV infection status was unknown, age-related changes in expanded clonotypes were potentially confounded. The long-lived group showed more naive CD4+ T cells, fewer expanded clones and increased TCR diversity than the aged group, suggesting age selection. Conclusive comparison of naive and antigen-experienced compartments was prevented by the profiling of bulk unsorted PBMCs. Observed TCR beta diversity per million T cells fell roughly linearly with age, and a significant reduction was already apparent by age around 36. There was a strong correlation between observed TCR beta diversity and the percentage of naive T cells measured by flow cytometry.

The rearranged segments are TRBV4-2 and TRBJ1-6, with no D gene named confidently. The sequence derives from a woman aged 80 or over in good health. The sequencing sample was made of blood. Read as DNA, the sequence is TGTGCCAGCAGCCAAGAGGAGGTCGGTCAAGGACCCCTCCACTTT. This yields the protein CASSQEEVGQGPLHF.